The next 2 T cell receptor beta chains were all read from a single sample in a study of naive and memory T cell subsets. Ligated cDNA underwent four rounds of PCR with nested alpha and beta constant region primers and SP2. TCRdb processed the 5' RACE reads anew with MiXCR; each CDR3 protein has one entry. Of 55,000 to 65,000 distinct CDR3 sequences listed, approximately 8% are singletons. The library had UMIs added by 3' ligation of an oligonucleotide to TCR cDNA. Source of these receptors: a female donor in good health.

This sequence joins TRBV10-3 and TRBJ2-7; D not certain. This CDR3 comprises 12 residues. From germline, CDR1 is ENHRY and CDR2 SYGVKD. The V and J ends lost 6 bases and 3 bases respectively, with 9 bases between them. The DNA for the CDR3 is TGTGCCATCAGCCATACTGGCTACGAGCAGTACTTC. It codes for CAISHTGYEQYF.

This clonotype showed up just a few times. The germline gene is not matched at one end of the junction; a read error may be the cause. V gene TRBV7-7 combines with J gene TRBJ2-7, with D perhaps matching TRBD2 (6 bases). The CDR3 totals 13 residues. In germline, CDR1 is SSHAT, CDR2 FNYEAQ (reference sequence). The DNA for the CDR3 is TGTGCTAGCAGCTTAGACGGAGCGGGCGAGCAGTACTTC. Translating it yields CASSLDGAGEQYF.